Following are 8 T cell receptor beta chains from one sample sequenced in a study of CD8+CD57+ T cells in acquired aplastic anemia. Genomic DNA was employed as the template in profiling TCR beta VDJ and CDR3. A single record per CDR3 protein comes from TCRdb applying MiXCR to the reads. The sample yields about 120,000 distinct CDR3 sequences, 55% to 60% seen once. Individuals selected for sequencing had exhibited CD8+CD57+ cell expansion on flow cytometry. The material sequenced was sorted CD4+, CD8+, or CD8+CD57+ T cells (not recorded which) from PBMCs. The origin of the receptors is a human donor with aplastic anemia.

The V and J genes are TRBV20-1 and TRBJ2-1; D remains ambiguous. CDR1 is DFQATT and CDR2 is SNEGSKA in the germline V gene (reference sequence). Trimming stripped 0 bases from V and 4 bases from J, with 31 bases between. The CDR3 contains 21 residues. CDR3 DNA: TGCAGTGCTAGAGATGGCGACTCTAGGATTAGGGATACCCTACTTTACAATGAGCAGTTCTTC. Its translation: CSARDGDSRIRDTLLYNEQFF.

This clonotype has a count of ten or more. The rearrangement joins TRBV7-9 to TRBJ2-3; D is undetermined. CDR1 is SEHNR, CDR2 FQNEAQ, per germline (reference sequence). The CDR3 spans 16 residues. V was trimmed by 2 bases and J by 0 bases, leaving 12 bases between them. The CDR3 coding sequence is TGTGCCAGCAGCTTATACTCACAGAGAAGCACAGATACGCAGTATTTT. Translating gives CASSLYSQRSTDTQYF. The full variable domain, rest sourced from reference TRBV7-9 and TRBJ2-3, is DTGVSQNPRHKITKRGQNVTFRCDPISEHNRLYWYRQTLGQGPEFLTYFQNEAQLEKSRLLSDRFSAERPKGSFSTLEIQRTEQGDSAMYLCASSLYSQRSTDTQYFGPGTRLTVL.

Comments on this clonotype: The junction and the germline gene differ at one end; a read error may be behind it. The V and J genes are TRBV24-1 and TRBJ2-7; 11 positions agree with TRBD2. CDR3 length equals 15 residues. Germline CDR1 is KGHDR and CDR2 is SFDVKD. CDR3 in amino acids: CASSPRLAGPGEQYF. The CDR3 region has the DNA TGTGCCAGCAGTCCACGACTAGCGGGACCGGGGGAGCAGTACTTC.

CDR3 in DNA: TGTGCCAGCAGCTTGGCCGAGAGTTACACCATATATTTT. Translation: CASSLAESYTIYF. The chain employs TRBV5-6 and TRBJ1-3; D is undetermined. V lost 0 bases and J 8 bases, leaving 9 bases between the germline ends. Germline CDR1 and CDR2: SGHDT and YYEEEE. The CDR3 is 13 amino acids.

This clonotype was detected only a few times. The V gene is TRBV27, the J gene TRBJ1-3; TRBD1 is a possible D gene (5 bases). Per the germline V gene, CDR1 is MNHEY and CDR2 is SMNVEV (reference sequence). V was clipped by 2 bases and J by 3 bases, with 8 bases between them. The CDR3 covers 14 residues. The CDR3 DNA reads as TGTGCCAGCAGTTTAAGAGGGGTTGGAAACACCATATATTTT. Its translation is CASSLRGVGNTIYF.

This chain connects TRBV7-9 to TRBJ2-7, with 12 bases matching TRBD1. The CDR3 totals 14 residues. Germline V gives CDR1 SEHNR, CDR2 FQNEAQ (reference sequence). The ends lost 6 bases at V and 3 bases at J; junction bases unmatched: 3. The CDR3 loop is CASSGTGGDYEQYF. The CDR3 DNA reads TGTGCCAGCAGTGGGACAGGGGGCGACTACGAGCAGTACTTC.

The table lists this clonotype with a few counts. V is TRBV19 and J is TRBJ1-4; D unresolved. Germline V gives CDR1 LNHDA, CDR2 SQIVND (reference sequence). This CDR3 comprises 12 residues. V was cut by 11 bases and J by 8 bases, with 15 bases left in between. CDR3 in DNA: TGTGCCCCCTTTAGGAGGCGGGAAAAACTGTTTTTT. Translation gives CAPFRRREKLFF.

The chain is built from TRBV5-6 and TRBJ2-5; 11 positions match TRBD2. Germline CDR1 SGHDT, CDR2 YYEEEE. J was trimmed by 1 base and V by 5 bases; bases with no gene match: 10. This CDR3 has 17 amino acids. The CDR3 protein is CASSFTSGSLPQETQYF. In DNA, the CDR3 is TGTGCCAGCAGTTTTACTAGCGGGAGTTTGCCCCAAGAGACCCAGTACTTC.